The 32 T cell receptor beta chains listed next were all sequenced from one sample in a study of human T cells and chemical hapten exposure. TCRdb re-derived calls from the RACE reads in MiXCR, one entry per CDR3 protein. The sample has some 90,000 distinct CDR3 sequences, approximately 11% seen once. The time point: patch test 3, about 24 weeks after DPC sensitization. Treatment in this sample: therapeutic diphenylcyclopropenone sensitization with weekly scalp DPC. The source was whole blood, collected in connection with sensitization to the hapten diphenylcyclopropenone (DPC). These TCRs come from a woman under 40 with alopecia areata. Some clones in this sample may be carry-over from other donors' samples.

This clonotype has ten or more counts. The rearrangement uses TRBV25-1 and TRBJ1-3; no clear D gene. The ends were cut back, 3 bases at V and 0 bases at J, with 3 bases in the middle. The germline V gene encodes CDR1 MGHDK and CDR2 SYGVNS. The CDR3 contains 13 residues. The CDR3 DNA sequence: TGTGCCAGCAGTGATCTCTCTGGAAACACCATATATTTT. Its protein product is CASSDLSGNTIYF. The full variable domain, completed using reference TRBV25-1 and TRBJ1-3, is EADIYQTPRYLVIGTGKKITLECSQTMGHDKMYWYQQDPGMELHLIHYSYGVNSTEKGDLSSESTVSRIRTEHFPLTLESARPSHTSQYLCASSDLSGNTIYFGEGSWLTVV.

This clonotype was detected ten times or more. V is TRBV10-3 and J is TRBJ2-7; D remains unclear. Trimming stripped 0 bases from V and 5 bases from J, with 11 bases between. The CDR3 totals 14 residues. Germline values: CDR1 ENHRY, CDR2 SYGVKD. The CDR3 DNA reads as TGTGCCATCAGTGAGTCGAATAGTGGGCACGAGCAGTACGTC. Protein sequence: CAISESNSGHEQYV.

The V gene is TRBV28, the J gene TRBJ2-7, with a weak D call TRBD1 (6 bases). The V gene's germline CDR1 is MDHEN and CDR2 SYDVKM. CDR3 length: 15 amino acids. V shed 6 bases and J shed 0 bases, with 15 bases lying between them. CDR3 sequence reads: CASSTGSLSSYEQYF. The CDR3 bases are TGTGCCAGCAGCACAGGGTCCTTGAGCTCCTACGAGCAGTACTTC.

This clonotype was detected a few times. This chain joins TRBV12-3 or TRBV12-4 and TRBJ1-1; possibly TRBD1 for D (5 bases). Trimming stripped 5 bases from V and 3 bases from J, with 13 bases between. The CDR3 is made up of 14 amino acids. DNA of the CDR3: TGTGCCAGCAGTCAGGGACTGAGGGACACTGAAGCTTTCTTT. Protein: CASSQGLRDTEAFF.

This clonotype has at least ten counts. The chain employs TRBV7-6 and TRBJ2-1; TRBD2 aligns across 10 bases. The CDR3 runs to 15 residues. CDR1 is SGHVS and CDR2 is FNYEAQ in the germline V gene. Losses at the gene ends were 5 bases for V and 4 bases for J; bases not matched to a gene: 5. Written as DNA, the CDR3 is TGTGCCAGCAGCCCGGGACTAGCGTCGTACAATGAGCAGTTCTTC. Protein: CASSPGLASYNEQFF.

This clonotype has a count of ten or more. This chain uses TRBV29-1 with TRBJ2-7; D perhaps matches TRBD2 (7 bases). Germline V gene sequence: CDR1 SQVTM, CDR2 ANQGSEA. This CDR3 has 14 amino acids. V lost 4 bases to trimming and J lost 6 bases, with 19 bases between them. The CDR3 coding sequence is TGCAGCGTTGGGATGGAGCGGGACATAGGCGAGCAGTACTTC. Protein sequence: CSVGMERDIGEQYF.

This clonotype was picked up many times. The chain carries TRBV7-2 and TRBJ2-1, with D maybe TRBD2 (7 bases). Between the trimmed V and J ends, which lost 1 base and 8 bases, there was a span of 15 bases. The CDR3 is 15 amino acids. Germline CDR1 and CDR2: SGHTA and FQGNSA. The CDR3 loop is CASSLVSGGTDEQFF. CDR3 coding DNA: TGTGCCAGCAGCTTAGTTTCGGGGGGCACCGATGAGCAGTTCTTC.

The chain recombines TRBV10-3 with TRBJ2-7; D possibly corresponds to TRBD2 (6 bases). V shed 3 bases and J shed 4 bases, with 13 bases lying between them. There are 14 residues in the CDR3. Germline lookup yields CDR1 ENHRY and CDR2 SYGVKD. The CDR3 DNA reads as TGTGCCATCAGTGAAAGCGGGTCGTCTTACGAGCAGTACTTC. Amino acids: CAISESGSSYEQYF.

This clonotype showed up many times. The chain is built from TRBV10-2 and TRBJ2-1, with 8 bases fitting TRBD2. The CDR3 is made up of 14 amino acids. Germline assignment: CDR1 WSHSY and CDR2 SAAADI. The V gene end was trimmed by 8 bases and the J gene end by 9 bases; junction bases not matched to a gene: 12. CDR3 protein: CASAERGPLGEQFF. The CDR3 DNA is TGCGCCAGCGCCGAGCGGGGGCCCCTTGGTGAGCAGTTCTTC.

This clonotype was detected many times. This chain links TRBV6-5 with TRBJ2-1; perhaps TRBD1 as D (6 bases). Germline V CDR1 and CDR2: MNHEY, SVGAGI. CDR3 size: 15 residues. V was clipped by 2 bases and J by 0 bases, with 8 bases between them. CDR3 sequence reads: CASSYDRSSYNEQFF. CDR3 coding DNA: TGTGCCAGCAGTTACGACAGGAGCTCCTACAATGAGCAGTTCTTC.

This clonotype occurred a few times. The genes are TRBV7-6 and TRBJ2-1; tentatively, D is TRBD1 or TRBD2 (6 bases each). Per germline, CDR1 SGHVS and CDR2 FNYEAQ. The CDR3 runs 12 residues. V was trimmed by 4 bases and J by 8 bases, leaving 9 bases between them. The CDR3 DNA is TGTGCCAGCAGCTGGAGGGGGGATGAGCAGTTCTTC. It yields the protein CASSWRGDEQFF.

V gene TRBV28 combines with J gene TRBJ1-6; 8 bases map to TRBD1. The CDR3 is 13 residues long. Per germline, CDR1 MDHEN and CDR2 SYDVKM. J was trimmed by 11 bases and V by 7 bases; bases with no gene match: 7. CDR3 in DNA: TGTGCCAGCAACCCGGACAGGGAACCACCCCTCCACTTT. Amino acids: CASNPDREPPLHF. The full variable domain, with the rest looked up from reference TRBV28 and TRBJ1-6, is DVKVTQSSRYLVKRTGEKVFLECVQDMDHENMFWYRQDPGLGLRLIYFSYDVKMKEKGDIPEGYSVSREKKERFSLILESASTNQTSMYLCASNPDREPPLHFGNGTRLTVT.

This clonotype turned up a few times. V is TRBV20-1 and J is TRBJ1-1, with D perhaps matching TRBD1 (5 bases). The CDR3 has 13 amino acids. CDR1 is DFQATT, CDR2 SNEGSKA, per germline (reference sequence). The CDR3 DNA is TGCATCCCCCGAGGGGTAGGGTACACTGAAGCTTTCTTT. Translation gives CIPRGVGYTEAFF.

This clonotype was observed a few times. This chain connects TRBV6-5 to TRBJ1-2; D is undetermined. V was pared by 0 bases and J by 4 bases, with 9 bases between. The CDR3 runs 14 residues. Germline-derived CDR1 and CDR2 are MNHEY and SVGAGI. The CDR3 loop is CASSYSGRIYGYTF. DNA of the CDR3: TGTGCCAGCAGTTACTCCGGCAGGATCTATGGCTACACCTTC.

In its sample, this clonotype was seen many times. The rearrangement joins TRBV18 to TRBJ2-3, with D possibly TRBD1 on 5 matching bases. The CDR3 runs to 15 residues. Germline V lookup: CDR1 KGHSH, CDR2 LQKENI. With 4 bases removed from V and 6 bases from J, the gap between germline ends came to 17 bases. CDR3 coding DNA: TGTGCCAGCTCACTAATGGCAGGGTGGTCGGATACGCAGTATTTT. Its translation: CASSLMAGWSDTQYF.

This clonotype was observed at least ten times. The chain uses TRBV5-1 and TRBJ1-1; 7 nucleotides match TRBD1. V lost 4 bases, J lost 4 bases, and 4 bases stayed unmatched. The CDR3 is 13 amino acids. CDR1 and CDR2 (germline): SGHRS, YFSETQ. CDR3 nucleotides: TGCGCCAGCAGCGAACAGGGGCTCACTGAAGCTTTCTTT. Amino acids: CASSEQGLTEAFF.

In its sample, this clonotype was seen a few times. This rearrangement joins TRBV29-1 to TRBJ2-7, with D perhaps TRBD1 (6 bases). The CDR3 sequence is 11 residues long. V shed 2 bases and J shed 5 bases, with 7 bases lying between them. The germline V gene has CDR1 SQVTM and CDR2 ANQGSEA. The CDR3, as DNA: TGCAGCGTTGAACGGGACAACGAGCAGTACTTC. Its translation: CSVERDNEQYF.

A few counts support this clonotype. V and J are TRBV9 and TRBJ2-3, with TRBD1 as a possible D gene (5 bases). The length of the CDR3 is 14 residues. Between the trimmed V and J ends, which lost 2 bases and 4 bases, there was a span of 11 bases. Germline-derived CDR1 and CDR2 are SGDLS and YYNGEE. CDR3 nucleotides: TGTGCCAGCAGCGTTAGCTGGGGCCCAGATACGCAGTATTTT. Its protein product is CASSVSWGPDTQYF.

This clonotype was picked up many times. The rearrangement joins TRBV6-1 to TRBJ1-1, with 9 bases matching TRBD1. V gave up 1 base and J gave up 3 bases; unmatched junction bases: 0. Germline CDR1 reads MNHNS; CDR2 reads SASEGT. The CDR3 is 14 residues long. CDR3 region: CASSEGTGDTEAFF. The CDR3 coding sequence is TGTGCCAGCAGTGAAGGGACAGGGGACACTGAAGCTTTCTTT.

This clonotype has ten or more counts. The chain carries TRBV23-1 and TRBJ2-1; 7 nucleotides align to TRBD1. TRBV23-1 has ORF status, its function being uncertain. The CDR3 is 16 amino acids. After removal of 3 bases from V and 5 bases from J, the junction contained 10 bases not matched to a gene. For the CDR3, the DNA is TGCGCCAGCAGTCAGTCGCCCAGGGGGTTCGACAATGAGCAGTTCTTC. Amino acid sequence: CASSQSPRGFDNEQFF.

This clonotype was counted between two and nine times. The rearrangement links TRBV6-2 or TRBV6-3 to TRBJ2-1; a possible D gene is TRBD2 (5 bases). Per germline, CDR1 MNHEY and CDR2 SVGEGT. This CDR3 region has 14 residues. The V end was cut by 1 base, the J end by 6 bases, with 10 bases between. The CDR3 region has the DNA TGTGCCAGCAGTTACTTAGCTAGCAGCAATGAGCAGTTCTTC. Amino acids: CASSYLASSNEQFF.

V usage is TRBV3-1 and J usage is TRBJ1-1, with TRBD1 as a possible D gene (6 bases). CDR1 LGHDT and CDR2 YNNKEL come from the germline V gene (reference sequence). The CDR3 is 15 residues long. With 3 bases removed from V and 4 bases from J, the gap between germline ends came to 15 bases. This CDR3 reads CASSQGRGAFTEAFF. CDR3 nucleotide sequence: TGTGCCAGCAGCCAGGGTAGGGGGGCATTCACTGAAGCTTTCTTT.

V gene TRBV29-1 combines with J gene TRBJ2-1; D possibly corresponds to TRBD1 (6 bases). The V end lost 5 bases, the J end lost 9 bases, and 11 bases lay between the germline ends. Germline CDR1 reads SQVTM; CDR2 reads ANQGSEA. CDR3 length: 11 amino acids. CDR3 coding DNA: TGCAGCGTTAGTGTAGGGGGTGAGCAGTTCTTC. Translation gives CSVSVGGEQFF.

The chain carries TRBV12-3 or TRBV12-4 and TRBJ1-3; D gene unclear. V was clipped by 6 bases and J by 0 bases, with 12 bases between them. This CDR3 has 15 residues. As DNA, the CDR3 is TGTGCCAGCAGCCGCGAACAGCTCTCTGGAAACACCATATATTTT. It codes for CASSREQLSGNTIYF.

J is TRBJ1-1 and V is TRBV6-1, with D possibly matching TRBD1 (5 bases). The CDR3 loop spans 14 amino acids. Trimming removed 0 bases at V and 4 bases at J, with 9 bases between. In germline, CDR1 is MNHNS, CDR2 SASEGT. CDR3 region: CASSEAGRATEAFF. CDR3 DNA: TGTGCCAGCAGTGAAGCTGGCAGGGCCACTGAAGCTTTCTTT.

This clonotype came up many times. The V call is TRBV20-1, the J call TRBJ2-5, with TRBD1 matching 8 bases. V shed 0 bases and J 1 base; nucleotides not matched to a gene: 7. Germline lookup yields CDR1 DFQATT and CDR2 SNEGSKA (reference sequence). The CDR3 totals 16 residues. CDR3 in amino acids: CSARDLVTGAQETQYF. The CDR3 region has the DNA TGCAGTGCTAGAGATCTCGTGACAGGGGCCCAAGAGACCCAGTACTTC.

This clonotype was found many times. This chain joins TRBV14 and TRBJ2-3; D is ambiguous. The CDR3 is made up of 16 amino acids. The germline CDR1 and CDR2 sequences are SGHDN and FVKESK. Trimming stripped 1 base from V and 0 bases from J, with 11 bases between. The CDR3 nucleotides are TGTGCCAGCAGCCAAGGAGCCTCGGTTAGCACAGATACGCAGTATTTT. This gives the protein CASSQGASVSTDTQYF.

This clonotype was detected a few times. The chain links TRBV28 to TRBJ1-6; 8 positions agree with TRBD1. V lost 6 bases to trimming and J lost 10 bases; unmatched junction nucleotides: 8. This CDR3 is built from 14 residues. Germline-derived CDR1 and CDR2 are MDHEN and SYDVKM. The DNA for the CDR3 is TGTGCCAGCAGATCAGGACAGGGCGGGTCACCCCTCCACTTT. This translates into CASRSGQGGSPLHF.

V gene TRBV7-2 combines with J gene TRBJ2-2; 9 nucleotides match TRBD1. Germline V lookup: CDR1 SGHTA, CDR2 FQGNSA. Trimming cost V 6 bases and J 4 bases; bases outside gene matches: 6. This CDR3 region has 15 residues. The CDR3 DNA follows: TGTGCCAGCAGTCATAAGGGACAGGGCACCGGGGAGCTGTTTTTT. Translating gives CASSHKGQGTGELFF.

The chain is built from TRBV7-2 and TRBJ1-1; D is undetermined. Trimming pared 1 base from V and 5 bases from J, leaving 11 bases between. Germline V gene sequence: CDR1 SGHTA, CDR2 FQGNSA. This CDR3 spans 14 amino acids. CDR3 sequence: CASSLGRASTEAFF. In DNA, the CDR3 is TGTGCCAGCAGCTTAGGTAGGGCGTCGACTGAAGCTTTCTTT. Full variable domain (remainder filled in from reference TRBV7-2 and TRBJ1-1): GAGVSQSPSNKVTEKGKDVELRCDPISGHTALYWYRQSLGQGLEFLIYFQGNSAPDKSGLPSDRFSAERTGGSVSTLTIQRTQQEDSAVYLCASSLGRASTEAFFGQGTRLTVV.

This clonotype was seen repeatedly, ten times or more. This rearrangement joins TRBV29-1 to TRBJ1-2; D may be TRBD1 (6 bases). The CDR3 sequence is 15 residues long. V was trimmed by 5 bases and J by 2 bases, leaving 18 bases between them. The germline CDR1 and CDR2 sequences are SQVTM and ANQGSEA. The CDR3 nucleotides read TGCAGCGTTAAGCATGAGAGGGGGGCGAACTATGGCTACACCTTC. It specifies CSVKHERGANYGYTF.

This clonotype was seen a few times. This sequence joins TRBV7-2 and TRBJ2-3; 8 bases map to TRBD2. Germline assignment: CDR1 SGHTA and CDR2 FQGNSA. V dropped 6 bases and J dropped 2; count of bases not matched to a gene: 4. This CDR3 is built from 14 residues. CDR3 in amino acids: CASSSGLDTDTQYF. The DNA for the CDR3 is TGTGCCAGCAGTTCGGGACTAGACACAGATACGCAGTATTTT.